A single sample is the source of the 22 T cell receptor beta chains below, sequenced in a study of glioma-infiltrating T cells. The iRepertoire nested amplicon-rescue multiplex PCR amplified TCR alpha and beta CDR3s from RNA. TCRdb processed the multiplex PCR reads anew with MiXCR; each CDR3 protein has one entry. The repertoire holds more than 300,000 distinct CDR3 sequences, with 41% as singletons. Source material: glioma tissue, nonneoplastic brain tissue, or PBMCs (not recorded which). These receptors came from a human donor with low-grade glioma or glioblastoma, undergoing nonglioma brain surgery, or in good health (not recorded which).

The chain carries TRBV4-1 and TRBJ2-7; D may match TRBD1 or TRBD2 (6 bases each). CDR3 length equals 15 residues. Germline CDR1 is MGHRA and CDR2 is YSYEKL. The ends were cut back, 0 bases at V and 4 bases at J, with 13 bases in the middle. Here the CDR3 reads CASSQEGGKGYEQYF. In DNA form, the CDR3 reads TGCGCCAGCAGCCAAGAAGGGGGGAAGGGTTACGAGCAGTACTTC.

J is TRBJ1-1 and V is TRBV28; 9 bases are a match to TRBD1. The CDR3 runs 16 residues. Germline V gives CDR1 MDHEN, CDR2 SYDVKM. V gave up 2 bases and J gave up 5 bases; unmatched junction bases: 9. CDR3 protein: CASSLQDRGYWTEAFF. The CDR3 DNA is TGTGCCAGCAGTTTACAGGACAGGGGATATTGGACTGAAGCTTTCTTT.

Comment on this clonotype: At one end the junction does not follow the germline gene, possibly because of a read error. The chain employs TRBV20-1 and TRBJ1-1, with D hard to call. CDR1 is DFQATT and CDR2 is SNEGSKA in the germline V gene (reference sequence). This CDR3 comprises 14 residues. CDR3 coding DNA: TGCAGTGCTTCCGGGAGCGGGTCGAACACTAAAGCTTTCTTT. This translates into CSASGSGSNTKAFF.

This clonotype was detected only a few times. The chain carries TRBV28 and TRBJ1-3; tentatively, D is TRBD1 (5 bases). Germline V gives CDR1 MDHEN, CDR2 SYDVKM. With 3 bases removed from V and 2 bases from J, the gap between germline ends came to 20 bases. CDR3 length: 18 residues. The CDR3 DNA reads as TGTGCCAGCAGTTTGCCCTTTTTCGGGACGGTTCCTGGAAACACCATATATTTT. This encodes CASSLPFFGTVPGNTIYF.

The rearrangement links TRBV5-1 to TRBJ2-2; no clear D. Germline-derived CDR1 and CDR2 are SGHRS and YFSETQ. The CDR3 totals 15 residues. V lost 5 bases to trimming and J lost 3 bases, with 14 bases between them. DNA for the CDR3: TGCGCCAGCAGGACGGACGGCCAATACACCGGGGAGCTGTTTTTT. Protein sequence: CASRTDGQYTGELFF.

This clonotype was observed at least ten times. This rearrangement joins TRBV27 to TRBJ2-3; maybe TRBD2 (5 bases). V lost 4 bases to trimming and J lost 0 bases, with 8 bases between them. Per germline, CDR1 MNHEY and CDR2 SMNVEV (reference sequence). This CDR3 contains 14 residues. For the CDR3, the DNA is TGTGCCAGCAGTTCCCGGGATAGCACAGATACGCAGTATTTT. Translated: CASSSRDSTDTQYF.

The rearrangement joins TRBV4-2 to TRBJ2-5; 8 bases align to TRBD2. The CDR3 sequence is 15 residues long. The germline V gene encodes CDR1 LGHNA and CDR2 YNFKEQ. V was clipped by 2 bases and J by 4 bases; unmatched bases: 6. The CDR3 loop is CASSQPGGHRETQYF. CDR3 bases: TGTGCCAGCAGCCAACCGGGAGGGCATCGAGAGACCCAGTACTTC.

As for this clonotype: A much larger clonotype is one base distant, so this may be a read error. The chain employs TRBV6-1 and TRBJ2-7; a possible D gene is TRBD2 (5 bases). The CDR3 spans 11 residues. V was cut by 8 bases and J by 7 bases, with 12 bases left in between. Germline lookup yields CDR1 MNHNS and CDR2 SASEGT. The CDR3 coding sequence is TGTGCCAGCCTTCAGGAGGTTGAGCAGTACTTC. Amino acids: CASLQEVEQYF.

In its sample, this clonotype was seen a few times. The genes are TRBV2 and TRBJ2-1, with D possibly being TRBD2 (6 bases). CDR1 and CDR2 (germline): SNHLY, FYNNEI. Between the trimmed V and J ends, which lost 9 bases and 0 bases, there was a span of 9 bases. CDR3 length: 13 residues. DNA for the CDR3: TGTGCCAGAGGGAGGAGCTCCTACAATGAGCAGTTCTTC. It translates to CARGRSSYNEQFF.

This clonotype appeared a few times. V usage is TRBV12-3 or TRBV12-4 and J usage is TRBJ1-5; D unresolved. With 1 base removed from V and 7 bases from J, the gap between germline ends came to 8 bases. The CDR3 loop spans 13 amino acids. CDR3 sequence (DNA): TGTGCCAGCAGTTTAGGGACGGAGCAGCCCCAGCATTTT. Its protein is CASSLGTEQPQHF.

The rearrangement joins TRBV3-1 to TRBJ2-5, with unresolved D. The CDR3 totals 14 residues. Germline values: CDR1 LGHDT, CDR2 YNNKEL (reference sequence). V lost 4 bases to trimming and J lost 4 bases, with 13 bases between them. CDR3 DNA sequence: TGTGCCAGCAGCCCATACTCCTCCGCAGAGACCCAGTACTTC. Translation gives CASSPYSSAETQYF.

The chain is built from TRBV3-1 and TRBJ2-1; no clear D. From germline, CDR1 is LGHDT and CDR2 YNNKEL (reference sequence). Trimming cost V 4 bases and J 0 bases, with 10 bases left between them. The CDR3 length is 15 residues. The CDR3, as DNA: TGTGCCAGCAGCCCCAGCTTCCCCTCCTACAATGAGCAGTTCTTC. Its translation is CASSPSFPSYNEQFF.

CDR3 amino acids: CASSLLASHNEQFF. CDR3 sequence (DNA): TGTGCCAGCAGCTTGTTGGCTAGTCACAATGAGCAGTTCTTC. V and J are TRBV11-1 and TRBJ2-1; no firm D call. Germline V lookup: CDR1 SGHAT, CDR2 FQDESV (reference sequence). The ends were cut back, 3 bases at V and 5 bases at J, with 11 bases in the middle. The CDR3 spans 14 residues.

The V gene is TRBV20-1, the J gene TRBJ2-2; 8 bases are a match to TRBD2. The V segment lost 4 bases and the J segment 1 base; nucleotides outside the gene matches: 8. The CDR3 consists of 16 residues. The germline V gene encodes CDR1 DFQATT and CDR2 SNEGSKA (reference sequence). The CDR3 is CSATRGSGMNTGELFF. The CDR3 DNA reads TGCAGTGCTACCCGAGGTAGCGGGATGAACACCGGGGAGCTGTTTTTT.

The chain joins TRBV7-2 to TRBJ2-7; D is unclear. The germline V and J ends were trimmed by 5 bases and 3 bases, with 11 bases remaining between them. Germline V gene data show CDR1 as SGHTA and CDR2 as FQGNSA. CDR3 size: 13 residues. The CDR3 reads CASSIGRIYEQYF. The CDR3, as DNA: TGTGCCAGCAGCATCGGACGGATCTACGAGCAGTACTTC.

The rearrangement uses TRBV11-2 and TRBJ2-3, with 10 positions matching TRBD2. This CDR3 is 16 amino acids long. The germline V gene has CDR1 SGHAT and CDR2 FQNNGV. The V and J ends lost 5 bases and 3 bases, in that order; junction bases with no gene match: 8. The DNA of the CDR3 is TGTGCCAGCAGCCGGGCGGGAGCGGGAGGGACAGATACGCAGTATTTT. This codes for CASSRAGAGGTDTQYF.

Regarding this clonotype: A much larger clone lies a single base off, so this may be a read error. This chain joins TRBV10-3 and TRBJ2-2; D is tentatively TRBD1 or TRBD2 (5 bases each). V was trimmed by 5 bases and J by 11 bases, leaving 15 bases between them. Per the germline V gene, CDR1 is ENHRY and CDR2 is SYGVKD. The CDR3 loop spans 13 amino acids. The CDR3 DNA is TGTGCCATCAGTAAGGGGAGCAGCGATGAGCTGTTTTTT. This translates into CAISKGSSDELFF.

V and J are TRBV6-6 and TRBJ2-7, with D tentatively TRBD1 (6 bases). Germline CDR1 reads MNHNY; CDR2 reads SVGAGI (reference sequence). This CDR3 spans 14 amino acids. V dropped 9 bases and J dropped 2 bases, with 17 bases sitting between them. Here the CDR3 DNA reads TGTGCCAGTAGTCTCCGGACAGCCACCTACGAGCAGTACTTC. Its translation: CASSLRTATYEQYF.

A remark on this clonotype: At one end, the junction sequence differs from germline, possibly due to a read error. This sequence joins TRBV7-3 and TRBJ1-2, with a weak D call TRBD1 (5 bases). Germline-derived CDR1 and CDR2 are SGHTA and FQGTGA. This CDR3 spans 13 amino acids. The CDR3, as DNA: TGTGCCAGCAGCCCTGACAGTTACTATGGCTACGCCTTC. This gives the protein CASSPDSYYGYAF.

In its sample, this clonotype was seen many times. The chain couples TRBV6-2 or TRBV6-3 to TRBJ1-6; a weak D match, TRBD1 (5 bases). The CDR3 covers 16 residues. Deletions cut 5 bases from V and 10 bases from J, with 21 bases between. Germline V gives CDR1 MNHEY, CDR2 SVGEGT. The CDR3 nucleotides read TGTGCCAGCAGTCGCCCCGGGACGGAGGTGCGGTCACCCCTCCACTTT. This encodes CASSRPGTEVRSPLHF.

Points on this clonotype: Just one base apart from a much larger clone, this may be a read error. The chain joins TRBV27 to TRBJ1-1, with unresolved D. The CDR3 totals 14 residues. The germline V gene has CDR1 MNHEY and CDR2 SMNVEV (reference sequence). The chain's CDR3 is CASRLSAGDTEAFF. The DNA of the CDR3 is TGTGCCAGCAGGTTATCCGCGGGCGACACTGAAGCTTTCTTT.

The chain recombines TRBV28 with TRBJ1-2; weak D call: TRBD1 (6 bases). This CDR3 is built from 16 residues. V lost 4 bases, J lost 4 bases, and 19 bases lay in between. The germline gives CDR1 MDHEN, CDR2 SYDVKM. CDR3 in amino acids: CASSSNRVRYTYGYTF. CDR3 coding DNA: TGTGCCAGCAGTTCGAACAGGGTCCGATACACCTATGGCTACACCTTC.